This T cell receptor beta chain was obtained from a study of T cells after yellow fever vaccination. From the 5' RACE reads, TCRdb called clonotypes with MiXCR, one entry per CDR3 protein. The repertoire holds 350,000 to 550,000 distinct CDR3 sequences, about 19% seen once, with roughly a sixth in the top ten. V gave up 6 bases and J gave up 5 bases, with 13 bases separating them. The germline CDR1 and CDR2 sequences are KGHSH and LQKENI. CDR3 length: 13 residues. V gene TRBV18 combines with J gene TRBJ2-5, with a tentative D call TRBD2 (6 bases). The sample here was PBMCs, taken before the yellow fever booster vaccination. The TCR was taken from a man aged 18 to 30 who received the YFV17D yellow fever vaccine. CDR3 amino acids: CASSVGEVETQYF. The CDR3 DNA follows: TGTGCCAGCTCTGTCGGGGAGGTGGAGACCCAGTACTTC.